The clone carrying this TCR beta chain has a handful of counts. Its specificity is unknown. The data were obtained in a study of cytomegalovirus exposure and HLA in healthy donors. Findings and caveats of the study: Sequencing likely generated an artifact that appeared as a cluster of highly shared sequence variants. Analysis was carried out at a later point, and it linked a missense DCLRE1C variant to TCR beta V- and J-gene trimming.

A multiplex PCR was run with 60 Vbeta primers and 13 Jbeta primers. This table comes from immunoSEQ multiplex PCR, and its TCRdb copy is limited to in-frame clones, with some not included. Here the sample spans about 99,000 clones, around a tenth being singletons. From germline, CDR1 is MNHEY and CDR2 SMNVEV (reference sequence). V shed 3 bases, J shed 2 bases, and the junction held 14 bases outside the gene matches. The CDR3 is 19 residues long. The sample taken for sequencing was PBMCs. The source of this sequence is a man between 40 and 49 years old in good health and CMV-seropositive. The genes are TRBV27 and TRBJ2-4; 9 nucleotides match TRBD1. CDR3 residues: CASSLGGTGRALTKNIQYF. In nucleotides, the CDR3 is TGTGCCAGCAGTTTGGGGGGGACAGGGCGGGCTCTGACCAAAAACATTCAGTACTTC.